The 26 T cell receptor beta chains in this list originate from one sample, sequenced in a study of Ad26.COV2.S vaccination and SARS-CoV-2 variants. Libraries were prepared by immunoSEQ multiplex PCR; TCRdb keeps only in-frame clonotypes and omits some of them. The sample contains roughly 460,000 clones, about nine tenths of which appear only once. Sample treatment: 15 to 20 received Ad26.COV2.S at low or high dose, single or two shots; about 5 received placebo; per-sample allocation not given. Day 63 after the first vaccine or placebo injection was the time point for sampling. Sequences were derived from peripheral blood, sampled in a trial of Ad26.COV2.S vaccine versus placebo. The origin of the receptors is a person aged 18-60 years who received the Ad26.COV2.S COVID-19 vaccine or a placebo.

In the case of this clone: Distinct nucleotide sequences in the sample also encode this CDR3. The chain is built from TRBV7-3 and TRBJ1-1, with D tentatively TRBD1 (6 bases). There are 13 residues in the CDR3. V was cut by 3 bases and J by 5 bases, with 10 bases left in between. CDR1 and CDR2 (germline): SGHTA, FQGTGA. CDR3 DNA sequence: TGTGCCAGCAGCTTGACAGGTGGTACTGAAGCTTTCTTT. Residues: CASSLTGGTEAFF.

The chain combines TRBV4-1 with TRBJ2-7; D gene unclear. Germline lookup yields CDR1 MGHRA and CDR2 YSYEKL. The CDR3 length is 16 residues. Trimming stripped 1 base from V and 3 bases from J, with 16 bases between. CDR3 residues: CASSQGRPSRHYEQYF. CDR3 DNA: TGCGCCAGCAGCCAAGGTCGCCCGAGCAGACACTACGAGCAGTACTTC.

V gene TRBV6-5 combines with J gene TRBJ1-6; D gene ambiguous. The V gene's germline CDR1 is MNHEY and CDR2 SVGAGI. V lost 8 bases and J lost 7, with 12 bases in between. The CDR3 is 13 residues long. The CDR3 nucleotides read TGTGCCAGCTCGAGACACCTCAATTCACCCCTCCACTTT. Its translation: CASSRHLNSPLHF.

This clone turned up a few times. V is TRBV29-1 and J is TRBJ1-2, with D possibly TRBD1 on 5 matching bases. The CDR3 totals 14 residues. The germline V gene encodes CDR1 SQVTM and CDR2 ANQGSEA. Trimming stripped 6 bases from V and 4 bases from J, with 18 bases between. The CDR3 sequence: CSVYPGTSGYGYTF. DNA of the CDR3: TGCAGCGTCTATCCAGGGACCTCGGGCTATGGCTACACCTTC.

This chain connects TRBV6-5 to TRBJ1-5; tentatively, D is TRBD1 (5 bases). CDR3 length: 15 amino acids. Trimming stripped 8 bases from V and 6 bases from J, with 20 bases between. Germline CDR1 is MNHEY and CDR2 is SVGAGI. The CDR3 loop reads CASSSTQGVRQPQHF. The CDR3, as DNA: TGTGCCAGCTCTAGTACCCAAGGGGTTCGTCAGCCCCAGCATTTT.

This chain links TRBV29-1 with TRBJ1-2; D unclear. This CDR3 has 15 residues. The germline CDR1 and CDR2 sequences are SQVTM and ANQGSEA. V was cut by 6 bases and J by 0 bases, with 17 bases left in between. The CDR3 reads CSVPLGGRSNYGYTF. CDR3 coding DNA: TGCAGCGTCCCCCTTGGCGGCAGGTCTAACTATGGCTACACCTTC.

The chain is built from TRBV5-6 and TRBJ1-5, with 7 bases matching TRBD1. Germline CDR1 is SGHDT and CDR2 is YYEEEE. V lost 5 bases and J lost 7; bases outside the gene matches: 12. The CDR3 is made up of 15 amino acids. The CDR3 nucleotides are TGTGCCAGCAGTAACTACAGGGGTTCGTGGCAGCCCCAGCATTTT. It codes for CASSNYRGSWQPQHF. Full variable domain (missing parts from reference TRBV5-6 and TRBJ1-5): DAGVTQSPTHLIKTRGQQVTLRCSPKSGHDTVSWYQQALGQGPQFIFQYYEEEERQRGNFPDRFSGHQFPNYSSELNVNALLLGDSALYLCASSNYRGSWQPQHFGDGTRLSIL.

The rearrangement uses TRBV6-6 and TRBJ1-2; D is perhaps TRBD1 (5 bases). The CDR3 is 15 amino acids. Germline CDR1 MNHNY, CDR2 SVGAGI (reference sequence). Trimming removed 6 bases from V and 13 bases from J, with 27 bases in between. The CDR3 coding sequence is TGTGCCAGCAGCCATGGGATGGGGGTATGGAGGGTTCCCACCTTC. The encoded protein is CASSHGMGVWRVPTF.

V is TRBV7-3 and J is TRBJ2-6, with 8 bases matching TRBD1. V was clipped by 5 bases and J by 2 bases; unmatched bases: 5. The CDR3 sequence is 16 residues long. Germline CDR1 and CDR2: SGHTA and FQGTGA. The CDR3, as DNA: TGTGCCAGCAGCAATCCGACAGGGGCTGGGGCCAACGTCCTGACTTTC. It encodes CASSNPTGAGANVLTF.

This clone was seen a few times. The chain couples TRBV3-1 (or the pseudogene TRBV3-2) to TRBJ1-2; TRBD1 aligns across 8 bases. Per the germline V gene, CDR1 is LGHDT and CDR2 is YNNKEL (reference sequence). CDR3 length: 13 residues. V dropped 1 base and J dropped 5; count of bases not matched to a gene: 0. The CDR3 spells CASSQGTGYGYTF. CDR3 DNA: TGTGCCAGCAGCCAAGGGACAGGGTATGGCTACACCTTC.

The J gene is TRBJ2-2, the V gene TRBV7-8, with 12 bases lining up with TRBD2. The trim removed 2 bases at V and 6 bases at J, leaving 10 bases unmatched. The CDR3 loop spans 18 amino acids. Germline loops: CDR1 SGHVS, CDR2 FQNEAQ. The CDR3 loop is CASSLPLTSGSLAGELFF. CDR3 bases: TGTGCCAGCAGCTTACCCCTGACTAGCGGGAGTTTAGCCGGGGAGCTGTTTTTT.

This clone has a single count. The chain joins TRBV3-1 (or the pseudogene TRBV3-2) to TRBJ2-3; TRBD2 agrees at 13 bases. V shed 2 bases, J shed 3 bases, and the junction held 14 bases outside the gene matches. The CDR3 extends over 20 amino acids. The germline V gene encodes CDR1 LGHDT and CDR2 YNNKEL (reference sequence). CDR3 sequence (DNA): TGTGCCAGCAGCCAAACGGGACTAGCGGGGAATGTGGTTCGTACAGATACGCAGTATTTT. It encodes CASSQTGLAGNVVRTDTQYF.

Of note for this clone: Other DNA sequences of this sample code for an identical CDR3. This sequence joins TRBV14 and TRBJ1-1; D call uncertain. The germline CDR1 and CDR2 sequences are SGHDN and FVKESK. The CDR3 loop spans 13 amino acids. V gave up 1 base and J gave up 5 bases, with 8 bases separating them. CDR3 sequence (DNA): TGTGCCAGCAGCCAAGGCCGGGTGACTGAAGCTTTCTTT. Translated, it gives CASSQGRVTEAFF.

The genes are TRBV19 and TRBJ2-1; 10 bases match TRBD2. The CDR3 covers 17 residues. Germline CDR1 LNHDA, CDR2 SQIVND (reference sequence). Losses at the gene ends were 2 bases for V and 6 bases for J; bases not matched to a gene: 10. The CDR3 nucleotides are TGTGCCAGTAGTATAAGGGGCTCTCTAGCGGGAGCCAATGAGCAGTTCTTC. Translation gives CASSIRGSLAGANEQFF.

Here the CDR3 DNA reads TGTGCCAGTAGTAGATCTCATAGCGGGATAAGCACAGATACGCAGTATTTT. Encoded protein: CASSRSHSGISTDTQYF. The chain uses TRBV19 and TRBJ2-3; 8 nucleotides align to TRBD2. Germline-derived CDR1 and CDR2 are LNHDA and SQIVND (reference sequence). The CDR3 length is 17 residues. V was pared by 4 bases and J by 0 bases, with 9 bases of the junction left unmatched.

V gene TRBV5-1 combines with J gene TRBJ2-7, with TRBD2 matching 11 bases. Germline V gene lookup returns CDR1 SGHRS and CDR2 YFSETQ. The ends lost 4 bases at V and 2 bases at J; junction bases unmatched: 5. This CDR3 is 15 amino acids long. Here the CDR3 DNA reads TGCGCCAGCAGCCAAGCACTAGCGGGAGCCTACGAGCAGTACTTC. This gives the protein CASSQALAGAYEQYF. Combining the CDR3 with reference TRBV5-1 and TRBJ2-7 gives the whole variable domain KAGVTQTPRYLIKTRGQQVTLSCSPISGHRSVSWYQQTPGQGLQFLFEYFSETQRNKGNFPGRFSGRQFSNSRSEMNVSTLELGDSALYLCASSQALAGAYEQYFGPGTRLTVT.

The V gene is TRBV7-9, the J gene TRBJ2-3; D uncertain. V lost 1 base to trimming and J lost 1 base, with 9 bases between them. Looked up from germline, CDR1 is SEHNR and CDR2 is FQNEAQ (reference sequence). This CDR3 comprises 15 residues. This chain's CDR3 is CASSLGGLGTDTQYF. CDR3 nucleotide sequence: TGTGCCAGCAGCTTAGGGGGTTTGGGCACAGATACGCAGTATTTT.

The chain joins TRBV9 to TRBJ2-7; tentative D call: TRBD1 (5 bases). Germline V gives CDR1 SGDLS, CDR2 YYNGEE. V shed 2 bases and J shed 2 bases, with 11 bases lying between them. The CDR3 is 14 amino acids. The CDR3 region is CASSVDSPPYEQYF. CDR3 bases: TGTGCCAGCAGCGTCGACAGTCCACCCTACGAGCAGTACTTC.

V gene TRBV28 combines with J gene TRBJ2-7; D call uncertain. Between the trimmed V and J ends, which lost 3 bases and 6 bases, there was a span of 6 bases. The CDR3 extends over 11 amino acids. The V gene's germline CDR1 is MDHEN and CDR2 SYDVKM. The CDR3 is CASSFRFEQYF. In nucleotides, the CDR3 is TGTGCCAGCAGTTTTCGGTTCGAGCAGTACTTC.

V is TRBV10-3 and J is TRBJ2-3; a possible D gene is TRBD1 (7 bases). The CDR3 runs to 17 residues. Germline values: CDR1 ENHRY, CDR2 SYGVKD. Trimming left V 4 bases short and J 0 bases short, with 17 bases between. The CDR3 region is CAISAAGQYASTDTQYF. The DNA of the CDR3 is TGTGCCATCAGTGCCGCGGGACAGTACGCTAGCACAGATACGCAGTATTTT.

This clone was detected once. This chain uses TRBV30 with TRBJ1-5; a possible D gene is TRBD1 (6 bases). With 1 base removed from V and 3 bases from J, the gap between germline ends came to 7 bases. Germline V gene sequence: CDR1 GTSNPN, CDR2 SVGIG (reference sequence). The length of the CDR3 is 13 residues. The CDR3 region has the DNA TGTGCCTGGAGTGACAGGGTCAATCAGCCCCAGCATTTT. Amino acid sequence: CAWSDRVNQPQHF.

The V call is TRBV5-1, the J call TRBJ1-1; D unclear. There are 13 residues in the CDR3. Germline V CDR1 and CDR2: SGHRS, YFSETQ. Trimming shortened V by 2 bases and J by 2 bases, and 7 bases separated the two germline ends. The CDR3 DNA sequence: TGCGCCAGCAGCTTCCCAGAAAACACTGAAGCTTTCTTT. This codes for CASSFPENTEAFF.

This chain links TRBV5-1 with TRBJ1-1; D is possibly TRBD1 (6 bases). Trimming left V 4 bases short and J 5 bases short, with 21 bases between. This CDR3 contains 16 residues. Germline CDR1 is SGHRS and CDR2 is YFSETQ. The CDR3: CASSQVVGGLGTEAFF. Here the CDR3 DNA reads TGCGCCAGCAGCCAAGTGGTTGGGGGGCTGGGTACTGAAGCTTTCTTT.

About this clone itself: The sample holds other DNA sequences that translate to the same CDR3. The rearrangement joins TRBV5-4 to TRBJ1-5; D is perhaps TRBD1 (5 bases). CDR3 length: 14 amino acids. Germline V gene sequence: CDR1 SGHNT, CDR2 YYREEE (reference sequence). The V and J ends lost 0 bases and 2 bases respectively, with 6 bases between them. The CDR3 sequence is CASSLGGGNQPQHF. As DNA, the CDR3 is TGTGCCAGCAGCTTGGGAGGGGGCAATCAGCCCCAGCATTTT. Full variable domain (rest looked up from reference TRBV5-4 and TRBJ1-5): ETGVTQSPTHLIKTRGQQVTLRCSSQSGHNTVSWYQQALGQGPQFIFQYYREEENGRGNFPPRFSGLQFPNYSSELNVNALELDDSALYLCASSLGGGNQPQHFGDGTRLSIL.

The chain employs TRBV5-4 and TRBJ1-2; D unclear. From germline, CDR1 is SGHNT and CDR2 YYREEE (reference sequence). This CDR3 comprises 12 residues. The V gene lost 7 bases and the J gene lost 8 bases, with 15 bases spanning the gap. The CDR3 is CASPSGDKGYTF. In nucleotides, the CDR3 is TGTGCCAGCCCCTCGGGTGACAAAGGCTACACCTTC.

This clone was recorded at least ten times. This chain connects TRBV28 to TRBJ1-5; D uncertain. Trimming stripped 3 bases from V and 0 bases from J, with 12 bases between. CDR1 and CDR2 (germline): MDHEN, SYDVKM. CDR3 size: 16 residues. The CDR3 coding sequence is TGTGCCAGCAGTTTCGCTTCCGAGTATAGCAATCAGCCCCAGCATTTT. Translation: CASSFASEYSNQPQHF.